This paragraph reports one TCR beta chain. This sample is drawn from a study of shared clonotypes between healthy human individuals. Libraries were prepared by immunoSEQ multiplex PCR; TCRdb keeps only in-frame clonotypes and omits some of them. The sample shows 950,000 to 1,100,000 clones, more than 65% of them seen only once. Germline assignment: CDR1 SNHLY and CDR2 FYNNEI. The CDR3 covers 15 residues. V was pared by 9 bases and J by 4 bases, with 10 bases of the junction left unmatched. This chain uses TRBV2 with TRBJ2-2, with 8 bases matching TRBD1. Sequencing was carried out using memory CD4+ T cells sorted from blood. Subset specified: CD45RA-negative fraction. The clonotype comes from a man aged 18 to 35 in good health. The CDR3: CASLLTGVITGELFF. The CDR3 bases are TGTGCCAGTCTTCTGACAGGGGTAATCACCGGGGAGCTGTTTTTT.